A selection of T cell receptor beta chains follows, all from one sample in a study of control samples from healthy donors and cancer patients. Some clones are missing from TCRdb's copy, which holds only in-frame ones; the method was immunoSEQ multiplex PCR. The data contain more than 150,000 clones, approximately 90% of them seen just once; the ten biggest clones take up 0.68%. Input material: blood. The receptors originated from a woman in her 30s in good health. CDR3s include the opening cysteine and the closing phenylalanine or tryptophan. Fields, in order: clone size, D gene, J gene, V gene, CDR3 DNA, CDR3 protein. D genes are given only for firm matches. Clone size is not always given. Where it is, it says once, few, many or a class for expanded clones.

-,TRBD2,TRBJ2-3,TRBV30,TGTGCCTGGATCCCGGGACTAGCGGGAGGGCCGGATACGCAGTATTTT,CAWIPGLAGGPDTQYF
once,-,TRBJ2-5,TRBV7-9,TGTGCCAGCAGCTCGGGGGCCTCAGAGACCCAGTACTTC,CASSSGASETQYF
-,-,TRBJ2-1,TRBV7-9,TGTGCCAGCAGCTTAGTAGTTTACAATGAGCAGTTCTTC,CASSLVVYNEQFF
-,-,TRBJ1-6,TRBV25-1,TGTGCCAGCAGTGCAGGATCCTATAATTCACCCCTCCACTTT,CASSAGSYNSPLHF
-,TRBD1,TRBJ1-6,TRBV5-6,TGTGCCAGCAGCATCATGATCCGGGACAGGGATTATTCACCCCTCCACTTT,CASSIMIRDRDYSPLHF
-,-,TRBJ1-4,TRBV28,TGTGCCAGCAGTTTATGGCAGGGGAGTGAAAAACTGTTTTTT,CASSLWQGSEKLFF
-,-,TRBJ1-5,TRBV5-5,TGTGCCAGCAGTTTGGTCGTGGAAAATCAGCCCCAGCATTTT,CASSLVVENQPQHF
-,-,TRBJ2-5,TRBV28,TGTGCCAGCAGCAACGGGGGAGCTGGGGGGTCCGCGACCCAGTACTTC,CASSNGGAGGSATQYF
once,-,TRBJ1-1,TRBV12-3/TRBV12-4,TGTGCCAGCAGTTTAGGAGGCGCTGAAGCTTTCTTT,CASSLGGAEAFF
-,TRBD2,TRBJ2-1,TRBV7-8,TGTGCCAGCAGCTCACTCAGCGGGAGGGGCTACAATGAGCAGTTCTTC,CASSSLSGRGYNEQFF
-,-,TRBJ2-7,TRBV19,TGTGCCAGTAAATTCGCGGTGGACAGCTCCTACGAGCAGTACTTC,CASKFAVDSSYEQYF
-,-,TRBJ2-3,TRBV19,TGTGCCAGTAGTACCTGGGGGGATACGCAGTATTTT,CASSTWGDTQYF
-,TRBD2,TRBJ2-3,TRBV29-1,TGCAGCGTTGGTGGTTTGGCTAGCGGGAGCACAGATACGCAGTATTTT,CSVGGLASGSTDTQYF